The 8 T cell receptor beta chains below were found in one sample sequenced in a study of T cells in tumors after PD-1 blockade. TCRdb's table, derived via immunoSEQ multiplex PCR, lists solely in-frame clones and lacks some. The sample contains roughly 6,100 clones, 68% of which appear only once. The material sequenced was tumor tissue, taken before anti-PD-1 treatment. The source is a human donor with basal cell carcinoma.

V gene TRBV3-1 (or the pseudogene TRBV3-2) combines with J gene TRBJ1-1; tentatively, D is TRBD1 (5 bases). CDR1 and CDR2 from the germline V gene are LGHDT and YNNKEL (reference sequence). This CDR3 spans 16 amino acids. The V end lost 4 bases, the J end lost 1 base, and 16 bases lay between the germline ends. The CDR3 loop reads CASSPAPRQRNTEAFF. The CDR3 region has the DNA TGTGCCAGCAGCCCAGCCCCTAGACAGAGGAACACTGAAGCTTTCTTT.

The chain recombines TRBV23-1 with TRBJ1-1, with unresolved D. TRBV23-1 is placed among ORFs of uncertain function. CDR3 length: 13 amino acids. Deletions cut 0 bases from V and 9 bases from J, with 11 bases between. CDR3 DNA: TGCGCCAGCAGTCAATCGTACGGGCGGAAAGCTTTCTTT. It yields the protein CASSQSYGRKAFF.

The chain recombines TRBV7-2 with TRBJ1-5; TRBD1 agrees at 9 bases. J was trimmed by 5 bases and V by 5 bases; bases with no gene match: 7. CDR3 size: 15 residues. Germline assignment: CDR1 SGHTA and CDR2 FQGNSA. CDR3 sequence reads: CASSQRQGVYQPQHF. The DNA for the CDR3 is TGTGCCAGCAGCCAAAGACAGGGGGTCTATCAGCCCCAGCATTTT.

The CDR3 nucleotides read TGTGCCAGCAGCTTTAGGGGCACTGAAGCTTTCTTT. Translation: CASSFRGTEAFF. The chain combines TRBV13 with TRBJ1-1; D perhaps matches TRBD1 (5 bases). Germline assignment: CDR1 PRHDT and CDR2 FYEKMQ (reference sequence). Trimming stripped 3 bases from V and 4 bases from J, with 6 bases between. The length of the CDR3 is 12 residues.

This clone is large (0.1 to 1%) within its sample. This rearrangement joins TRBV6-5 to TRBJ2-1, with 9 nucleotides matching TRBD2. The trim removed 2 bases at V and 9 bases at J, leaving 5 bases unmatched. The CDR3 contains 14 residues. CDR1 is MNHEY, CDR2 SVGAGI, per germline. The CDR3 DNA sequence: TGTGCCAGCAGTTACGCGGGGGGGATAGGTGAGCAGTTCTTC. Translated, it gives CASSYAGGIGEQFF.

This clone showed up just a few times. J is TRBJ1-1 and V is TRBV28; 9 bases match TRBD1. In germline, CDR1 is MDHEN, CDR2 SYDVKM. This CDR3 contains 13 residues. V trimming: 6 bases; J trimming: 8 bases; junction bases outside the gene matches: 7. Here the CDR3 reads CASSRDRVTEAFF. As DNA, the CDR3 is TGTGCCAGCAGCCGGGACAGGGTCACCGAAGCTTTCTTT.

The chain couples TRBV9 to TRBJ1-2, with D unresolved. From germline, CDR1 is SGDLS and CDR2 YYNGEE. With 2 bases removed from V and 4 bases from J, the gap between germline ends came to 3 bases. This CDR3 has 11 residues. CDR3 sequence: CASSVGYGYTF. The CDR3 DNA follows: TGTGCCAGCAGCGTGGGCTATGGCTACACCTTC.

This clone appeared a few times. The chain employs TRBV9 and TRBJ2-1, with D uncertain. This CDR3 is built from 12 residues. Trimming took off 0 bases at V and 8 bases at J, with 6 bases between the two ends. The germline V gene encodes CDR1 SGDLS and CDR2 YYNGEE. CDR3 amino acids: CASSVVNDEQFF. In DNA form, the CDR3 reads TGTGCCAGCAGCGTAGTAAACGATGAGCAGTTCTTC.